This is a list of T cell receptor beta chains from one sample in a study of T cell repertoires in cytomegalovirus infection. One entry per CDR3 protein results from TCRdb running MiXCR on the reads. The sample has about 180,000 distinct CDR3 sequences, 13% to 15% seen once. The sequenced sample was PBMCs. Receptors originate from a human donor in good health (CMV status not recorded). Some clones in this sample may be carry-over from other donors' samples. CDR3s include the opening cysteine and the closing phenylalanine or tryptophan. Each record gives: D gene, V gene, clone size, J gene, CDR3 protein, CDR3 DNA. The D gene is left open where the match is weak. Not all rows give a size; the values are once, few, many and, for expanded clones, a class.

d_gene: .
v_gene: TRBV28
abundance: many
j_gene: TRBJ1-5
CDR3aa: CASSFPDREPQHF
CDR3nt: TGTGCCAGCAGTTTTCCTGACCGGGAGCCCCAGCATTTT

d_gene: .
v_gene: TRBV7-2
abundance: many
j_gene: TRBJ2-2
CDR3aa: CASSLESSGAGELFF
CDR3nt: TGTGCCAGCAGCTTAGAGTCGTCAGGCGCCGGGGAGCTGTTTTTT

d_gene: TRBD2
v_gene: TRBV7-2
abundance: many
j_gene: TRBJ2-2
CDR3aa: CASSSNLAGYTGELFF
CDR3nt: TGTGCCAGCAGCTCCAACCTAGCGGGATACACCGGGGAGCTGTTTTTT

d_gene: .
v_gene: TRBV11-2
abundance: many
j_gene: TRBJ1-2
CDR3aa: CASSYLSGPRGYGYTF
CDR3nt: TGTGCCAGCAGCTACCTTTCTGGACCCCGGGGCTATGGCTACACCTTC

d_gene: TRBD1
v_gene: TRBV28
abundance: .
j_gene: TRBJ1-4
CDR3aa: CASSGQGVKEKLFF
CDR3nt: TGTGCCAGCAGTGGACAGGGGGTGAAGGAAAAACTGTTTTTT

d_gene: .
v_gene: TRBV29-1
abundance: .
j_gene: TRBJ1-2
CDR3aa: CSVEPHGGYGYTF
CDR3nt: TGCAGCGTTGAACCACACGGGGGCTATGGCTACACCTTC

d_gene: .
v_gene: TRBV7-2
abundance: many
j_gene: TRBJ2-7
CDR3aa: CASSLARGRGNEQYF
CDR3nt: TGTGCCAGCAGCTTAGCCAGGGGTCGCGGGAACGAGCAGTACTTC

d_gene: .
v_gene: TRBV7-9
abundance: .
j_gene: TRBJ1-1
CDR3aa: CASSLAGRDPEAFF
CDR3nt: TGTGCCAGCAGCTTAGCGGGACGAGACCCTGAAGCTTTCTTT

d_gene: .
v_gene: TRBV7-2
abundance: few
j_gene: TRBJ1-1
CDR3aa: CASSSRGRMNTEAFF
CDR3nt: TGTGCCAGCAGCTCTAGGGGACGGATGAACACTGAAGCTTTCTTT

d_gene: TRBD1
v_gene: TRBV5-1
abundance: few
j_gene: TRBJ1-4
CDR3aa: CASSLGVGGTATEKLFF
CDR3nt: TGCGCCAGCAGCTTGGGAGTCGGGGGGACAGCCACTGAAAAACTGTTTTTT

d_gene: .
v_gene: TRBV7-3
abundance: few
j_gene: TRBJ2-2
CDR3aa: CASSPRGAGELFF
CDR3nt: TGTGCCAGCAGCCCCAGGGGCGCCGGGGAGCTGTTTTTT

d_gene: .
v_gene: TRBV19
abundance: .
j_gene: TRBJ2-2
CDR3aa: CASTPLGGTGELFF
CDR3nt: TGTGCCAGTACCCCATTAGGGGGGACCGGGGAGCTGTTTTTT

d_gene: TRBD1
v_gene: TRBV25-1
abundance: few
j_gene: TRBJ2-7
CDR3aa: CASSRGQGVPYEQYF
CDR3nt: TGTGCCAGCAGCCGGGGACAGGGGGTTCCCTACGAGCAGTACTTC

d_gene: .
v_gene: TRBV9
abundance: many
j_gene: TRBJ2-2
CDR3aa: CASSVATRSATGTGELFF
CDR3nt: TGTGCCAGCAGCGTAGCTACGAGGAGCGCCACAGGGACCGGGGAGCTGTTTTTT

d_gene: TRBD2
v_gene: TRBV7-2
abundance: few
j_gene: TRBJ2-7
CDR3aa: CASSLGTSGRARNEQYF
CDR3nt: TGTGCCAGCAGCTTAGGGACTAGCGGGAGGGCTAGGAACGAGCAGTACTTC

d_gene: .
v_gene: TRBV6-2/TRBV6-3
abundance: .
j_gene: TRBJ1-1
CDR3aa: CASSYQNTEAFF
CDR3nt: TGTGCCAGCAGTTACCAGAACACTGAAGCTTTCTTT

d_gene: TRBD1
v_gene: TRBV7-2
abundance: many
j_gene: TRBJ2-7
CDR3aa: CASSQIRGRVSHEQYF
CDR3nt: TGTGCCAGCAGCCAGATCAGGGGGCGAGTCTCCCACGAGCAGTACTTC

d_gene: .
v_gene: TRBV7-2
abundance: many
j_gene: TRBJ2-1
CDR3aa: CASSTNLATGNSYNEQFF
CDR3nt: TGTGCCAGCAGCACCAACTTGGCTACAGGGAACTCCTACAATGAGCAGTTCTTC

d_gene: .
v_gene: TRBV7-6
abundance: many
j_gene: TRBJ2-3
CDR3aa: CASSRFRRGNNTDTQYF
CDR3nt: TGTGCCAGCAGCCGATTCCGTCGGGGGAATAACACAGATACGCAGTATTTT

d_gene: .
v_gene: TRBV7-2
abundance: many
j_gene: TRBJ2-4
CDR3aa: CASSLASPAKNIQYF
CDR3nt: TGTGCCAGCAGCTTAGCTTCCCCAGCCAAAAACATTCAGTACTTC

d_gene: .
v_gene: TRBV7-9
abundance: .
j_gene: TRBJ2-7
CDR3aa: CASSLGGPRGVDEQYF
CDR3nt: TGTGCCAGCAGCTTAGGAGGACCCCGGGGCGTCGACGAGCAGTACTTC

d_gene: TRBD1
v_gene: TRBV9
abundance: .
j_gene: TRBJ2-7
CDR3aa: CASSEESQGAYYEQYF
CDR3nt: TGTGCCAGCAGCGAAGAATCGCAGGGGGCCTACTACGAGCAGTACTTC

d_gene: TRBD2
v_gene: TRBV5-6
abundance: few
j_gene: TRBJ2-5
CDR3aa: CASSLTSGGLGETQYF
CDR3nt: TGTGCCAGCAGCCTGACTAGCGGGGGGCTTGGGGAGACCCAGTACTTC

d_gene: .
v_gene: TRBV5-4
abundance: .
j_gene: TRBJ1-2
CDR3aa: CASTLGGTVNYGYTF
CDR3nt: TGTGCCAGCACCCTAGGAGGGACCGTCAACTATGGCTACACCTTC

d_gene: TRBD1
v_gene: TRBV28
abundance: many
j_gene: TRBJ1-1
CDR3aa: CASSRQGAWNTEAFF
CDR3nt: TGTGCCAGCAGCCGACAGGGGGCTTGGAACACTGAAGCTTTCTTT

d_gene: .
v_gene: TRBV3-1
abundance: .
j_gene: TRBJ2-7
CDR3aa: CASSQVVGGYEQYF
CDR3nt: TGTGCCAGCAGCCAAGTCGTCGGGGGATACGAGCAGTACTTC

d_gene: .
v_gene: TRBV5-6
abundance: .
j_gene: TRBJ1-1
CDR3aa: CASSGKGKAGTEAFF
CDR3nt: TGTGCCAGCAGCGGAAAGGGAAAGGCTGGGACTGAAGCTTTCTTT

d_gene: .
v_gene: TRBV7-9
abundance: many
j_gene: TRBJ1-1
CDR3aa: CASSLLTGAEAFF
CDR3nt: TGTGCCAGCAGCTTGCTTACAGGAGCTGAAGCTTTCTTT

d_gene: TRBD1
v_gene: TRBV7-2
abundance: many
j_gene: TRBJ1-4
CDR3aa: CASSTGTGNEKLFF
CDR3nt: TGTGCCAGCAGCACCGGGACAGGGAATGAAAAACTGTTTTTT

d_gene: .
v_gene: TRBV3-1
abundance: few
j_gene: TRBJ2-5
CDR3aa: CASSQGTFQETQYF
CDR3nt: TGTGCCAGCAGCCAAGGAACTTTTCAAGAGACCCAGTACTTC

d_gene: .
v_gene: TRBV6-6
abundance: .
j_gene: TRBJ2-7
CDR3aa: CASSFRQGGYEQYF
CDR3nt: TGTGCCAGCAGTTTTAGACAGGGAGGTTACGAGCAGTACTTC

d_gene: .
v_gene: TRBV7-3
abundance: many
j_gene: TRBJ1-6
CDR3aa: CASSLWGWNSPLHF
CDR3nt: TGTGCCAGCAGCTTATGGGGGTGGAATTCACCCCTCCACTTT

d_gene: TRBD2
v_gene: TRBV7-3
abundance: many
j_gene: TRBJ2-1
CDR3aa: CASSHTSAPIYSYNEQFF
CDR3nt: TGTGCCAGCAGCCATACTAGCGCCCCGATATACTCCTACAATGAGCAGTTCTTC

d_gene: .
v_gene: TRBV29-1
abundance: many
j_gene: TRBJ2-1
CDR3aa: CSVEDPARSSYNEQFF
CDR3nt: TGCAGCGTTGAAGATCCAGCCAGGAGCTCCTACAATGAGCAGTTCTTC

d_gene: .
v_gene: TRBV7-9
abundance: many
j_gene: TRBJ1-4
CDR3aa: CASSWGRREDEKLFF
CDR3nt: TGTGCCAGCAGCTGGGGACGAAGGGAGGATGAAAAACTGTTTTTT

d_gene: .
v_gene: TRBV7-9
abundance: .
j_gene: TRBJ2-7
CDR3aa: CASSSPEVAVPYEQYF
CDR3nt: TGTGCCAGCAGCTCCCCAGAGGTAGCGGTTCCCTACGAGCAGTACTTC

d_gene: .
v_gene: TRBV7-2
abundance: many
j_gene: TRBJ1-1
CDR3aa: CASSFGRTEAFF
CDR3nt: TGTGCCAGCAGCTTTGGTAGAACTGAAGCTTTCTTT

d_gene: TRBD1
v_gene: TRBV29-1
abundance: few
j_gene: TRBJ2-5
CDR3aa: CSVLTFPGQIYQETQYF
CDR3nt: TGCAGCGTCCTTACCTTTCCGGGACAGATCTACCAAGAGACCCAGTACTTC

d_gene: .
v_gene: TRBV27
abundance: many
j_gene: TRBJ2-3
CDR3aa: CASRDIGGTMQYF
CDR3nt: TGTGCCAGCAGGGACATTGGGGGTACCATGCAGTATTTT